The present TCR beta chain was sequenced within a study of T cell responses to AZD1222 COVID-19 vaccine. Study-level results: Spike-specific TCR depth and breadth grew after two AZD1222 doses. Sampled repertoires all dated from after the peak T cell response. The donor cohort was predominantly white British with a female majority, and clonal diversity may have been underestimated.

Comment on this clone: Its antigen remains unknown.

Some clones are missing from TCRdb's copy, which holds only in-frame ones; the method was immunoSEQ multiplex PCR. The sample records roughly 130,000 clones, roughly 89% being singletons. Between the trimmed V and J ends, which lost 3 bases and 7 bases, there was a span of 10 bases. The length of the CDR3 is 13 residues. Sequenced material: peripheral blood, taken on day 0 of AZD1222 vaccination. The chain carries TRBV12-3 or TRBV12-4 and TRBJ1-5; D call uncertain. This clonotype originated in an adult in good health. The DNA for the CDR3 is TGTGCCAGCAGTTTGTCCGGTTACCAGCCCCAGCATTTT. Its translation: CASSLSGYQPQHF.